The clone carrying this T cell receptor beta chain has a handful of counts. The antigen is undetermined. The sample originates from a study of cytomegalovirus exposure and HLA in healthy donors. Overall study context: Of more than 350 genotyped donors, roughly 86% clustered with self-reported Caucasian donors. Study findings and constraints: Later work found most CMV-associated TCR beta chains apparently HLA-restricted. In a later analysis, DRB1 alleles had the most associated TCRs; HLA-C alleles the fewest. Further analysis was carried out later, and it showed several of the most significant clusters appearing linked to common viral pathogens.

V lost 5 bases to trimming and J lost 4 bases; unmatched junction nucleotides: 5. This CDR3 has 14 amino acids. Per germline, CDR1 MNHNS and CDR2 SASEGT. Primers: 60 Vbeta forward and 13 Jbeta reverse. Assay used: immunoSEQ multiplex PCR; TCRdb lists only in-frame clones, some missing. In the table there are around 170,000 clones, about 85% of which are singletons. The chain carries TRBV6-1 and TRBJ1-2, with 9 bases matching TRBD1. Sequenced material: PBMCs. The TCR comes from a man aged 50-59 years in good health and CMV-seronegative. The CDR3, as DNA: TGTGCCAGCAGTTATTGGGGACAGGGCTATGGCTACACCTTC. Translating gives CASSYWGQGYGYTF.